These 7 T cell receptor beta chains originate from one sample sequenced in a study of identical twins. TCRdb passed the 5' RACE reads through MiXCR, listing each CDR3 protein once. The sample includes some 760,000 distinct CDR3 sequences, about 20% of them seen just once. The sample was also linked to a second study, of T cells expressing NK-cell markers.

The sample was PBMCs. Receptor source: a woman between 18 and 29 years old in good health.

This clonotype has a handful of counts. The CDR3 reads CASSSLGTSGYEQYF. The CDR3 nucleotides read TGTGCCAGCAGTTCTCTAGGGACTAGCGGCTACGAGCAGTACTTC. This chain connects TRBV6-5 to TRBJ2-7; 11 nucleotides align to TRBD2. The CDR3 runs 15 residues. V gave up 4 bases and J gave up 3 bases; unmatched junction bases: 5. CDR1 and CDR2 (germline): MNHEY, SVGAGI.

The V gene is TRBV12-3 or TRBV12-4, the J gene TRBJ2-1, with D possibly matching TRBD2 (5 bases). The CDR3 sequence is 13 residues long. V lost 1 base and J lost 9, with 10 bases in between. CDR3 sequence: CASSLDIGVEQFF. The CDR3 bases are TGTGCCAGCAGTTTAGATATCGGGGTTGAGCAGTTCTTC.

The chain is built from TRBV18 and TRBJ2-7, with 9 nucleotides matching TRBD1. Per the germline V gene, CDR1 is KGHSH and CDR2 is LQKENI. V dropped 3 bases and J dropped 4; count of bases not matched to a gene: 10. This CDR3 spans 16 amino acids. The CDR3 protein is CASSPNRGRLVYEQYF. For the CDR3, the DNA is TGTGCCAGCTCACCGAACAGGGGGCGTCTCGTATACGAGCAGTACTTC.

The chain joins TRBV6-2 or TRBV6-3 to TRBJ2-3; perhaps TRBD1 as D (5 bases). The CDR3 contains 15 residues. The V and J ends lost 2 bases and 4 bases respectively, with 13 bases between them. Germline assignment: CDR1 MNHEY and CDR2 SVGEGT. CDR3 sequence: CASSYPRQSPDTQYF. The CDR3 DNA sequence: TGTGCCAGCAGTTACCCCCGACAGTCCCCAGATACGCAGTATTTT.

In this sample, this clonotype turned up a few times. The rearrangement links TRBV29-1 to TRBJ2-3, with 8 bases identical to TRBD2. This CDR3 is 13 amino acids long. Trimming removed 5 bases from V and 0 bases from J; junction bases left unmatched: 1. Germline lookup yields CDR1 SQVTM and CDR2 ANQGSEA. CDR3 in amino acids: CSVKRGSTDTQYF. CDR3 coding DNA: TGCAGCGTTAAGCGGGGGAGCACAGATACGCAGTATTTT.

This chain links TRBV12-3 or TRBV12-4 with TRBJ2-1; the D gene is possibly TRBD2 (6 bases). V was cut by 6 bases and J by 3 bases, with 18 bases left in between. CDR3 size: 16 residues. The CDR3 DNA sequence: TGTGCCAGCAGCCGTCGGGCAGGGACTTTCTACAATGAGCAGTTCTTC. Translation: CASSRRAGTFYNEQFF.

CDR3 residues: CSVPGQPLNTEAFF. As DNA, the CDR3 is TGCAGCGTCCCAGGACAGCCTCTGAACACTGAAGCTTTCTTT. The V call is TRBV29-1, the J call TRBJ1-1; a weak D match, TRBD1 (6 bases). The germline V gene has CDR1 SQVTM and CDR2 ANQGSEA. The CDR3 extends over 14 amino acids. The V end was cut by 6 bases, the J end by 0 bases, with 14 bases between.